This T cell receptor (beta chain) came from a study of cytomegalovirus exposure and HLA in healthy donors. Findings of the study overall: A later analysis associated 15,000 to 20,000 TCR beta sequences with HLA alleles at a 0.05 false discovery rate. Some TCR beta chains (more than 150 of them) were listed as cytomegalovirus-associated.

This clone appeared a few times. What it binds is not known. In the PCR, 60 Vbeta and 13 Jbeta primers were used. The protocol was immunoSEQ multiplex PCR, while the TCRdb copy is restricted to in-frame clones and leaves out a portion. The sample contains roughly 20,000 clones, around 80% of which appear only once. The CDR3 extends over 16 amino acids. The germline V gene has CDR1 LNHNV and CDR2 YYDKDF (reference sequence). V dropped 5 bases and J dropped 0; count of bases not matched to a gene: 6. The TCR originated in a human donor in good health. The sample was PBMCs. V is TRBV15 and J is TRBJ1-3, with 8 bases that match TRBD1. The CDR3 loop is CATSYDRGSSGNTIYF. The CDR3 DNA reads as TGTGCCACCAGCTACGACAGGGGAAGCTCTGGAAACACCATATATTTT.